Presented here are 22 T cell receptor beta chains from one specimen sequenced in a study of blood T cells in healthy people across ages. It was with a sample-barcoded 5' primer and a J-beta primer mix that a second PCR of roughly 6 to 12 cycles was run. TCRdb re-derived calls from the 5' RACE reads in MiXCR, one entry per CDR3 protein. The sample shows over 500,000 distinct CDR3 sequences, roughly half of them seen only once. Sample: blood. These receptors all stem from a woman at least 80 years old in good health.

This chain uses TRBV4-1 with TRBJ1-5, with D maybe TRBD1 (6 bases). The length of the CDR3 is 18 residues. Germline V CDR1 and CDR2: MGHRA, YSYEKL. Trimming stripped 0 bases from V and 0 bases from J, with 15 bases between. The CDR3 bases are TGCGCCAGCAGCCAAGATAGCGGGACATATTATAGCAATCAGCCCCAGCATTTT. It translates to CASSQDSGTYYSNQPQHF.

CDR3 nucleotide sequence: TGCAGCGTGTCGGGGGGGGAATCCTACAATGAGCAGTACTTC. Residues: CSVSGGESYNEQYF. The chain combines TRBV29-1 with TRBJ2-5; 8 bases map to TRBD2. CDR3 length: 14 residues. Germline lookup yields CDR1 SQVTM and CDR2 ANQGSEA. Germline trimming cut 6 bases from V and 11 bases from J; bases unmatched to any gene: 17.

The sample holds many counts of this clonotype. The chain is built from TRBV29-1 and TRBJ2-4; a weak D match, TRBD2 (6 bases). Trimming pared 7 bases from V and 8 bases from J, leaving 12 bases between. The germline gives CDR1 SQVTM, CDR2 ANQGSEA. The CDR3 consists of 11 residues. This chain's CDR3 is CSAGTGDIQYF. The CDR3 nucleotides are TGCAGCGCTGGAACGGGGGACATTCAGTACTTC.

This chain uses TRBV4-1 with TRBJ2-5; tentatively, D is TRBD2 (5 bases). This CDR3 comprises 15 residues. From germline, CDR1 is MGHRA and CDR2 YSYEKL. Trimming removed 0 bases from V and 2 bases from J, with 10 bases in between. As DNA, the CDR3 is TGCGCCAGCAGCCAAGACGGGATCGGGCAAGAGACCCAGTACTTC. It translates to CASSQDGIGQETQYF.

This clonotype showed up just a few times. CDR3 sequence reads: CSVDGLAGGMSTGELFF. CDR3 nucleotides: TGCAGCGTCGACGGACTAGCGGGAGGAATGAGCACCGGGGAGCTGTTTTTT. V and J are TRBV29-1 and TRBJ2-2; 14 nucleotides agree with TRBD2. The CDR3 loop spans 17 amino acids. J gave up 4 bases and V 6 bases, and 10 bases lay outside the gene matches. Germline V gene sequence: CDR1 SQVTM, CDR2 ANQGSEA.

Remarks on this clonotype: A junction end diverges from the germline sequence, so it may reflect a read error. The CDR3 spells CACSLGFGDSPLHF. The CDR3 region has the DNA TGTGCCTGCAGCCTGGGCTTTGGCGATTCACCCCTCCACTTT. V gene TRBV11-3 combines with J gene TRBJ1-6; D not resolved. Germline V CDR1 and CDR2: SGHNT, YENEEA. The CDR3 length is 14 residues.

The J gene is TRBJ1-6, the V gene TRBV12-3 or TRBV12-4; D gene uncertain. This CDR3 has 14 residues. Trimming shortened V by 0 bases and J by 7 bases, and 7 bases separated the two germline ends. Here the CDR3 reads CASSLAGRNSPLHF. CDR3 bases: TGTGCCAGCAGTTTAGCAGGGAGGAATTCACCCCTCCACTTT.

This clonotype was seen many times. The chain is built from TRBV6-5 and TRBJ2-7; D gene uncertain. The CDR3 loop spans 11 amino acids. V lost 6 bases to trimming and J lost 7 bases, with 10 bases between them. The germline V gene encodes CDR1 MNHEY and CDR2 SVGAGI. CDR3 bases: TGTGCCAGCAGGGAAGCATCGGAGCAGTACTTC. Encoded protein: CASREASEQYF.

V gene TRBV6-1 combines with J gene TRBJ2-1; D is ambiguous. Germline V gene sequence: CDR1 MNHNS, CDR2 SASEGT. Trimming removed 5 bases at V and 8 bases at J, with 10 bases between. The CDR3 contains 12 residues. The CDR3 DNA is TGTGCCAGCAGTCTTGTCCTCTATGAGCAGTTCTTC. It specifies CASSLVLYEQFF.

This clonotype occurred many times. The chain recombines TRBV20-1 with TRBJ2-5; D uncertain. V was clipped by 2 bases and J by 5 bases, with 18 bases between them. CDR3 length: 15 residues. Germline-derived CDR1 and CDR2 are DFQATT and SNEGSKA (reference sequence). CDR3: CSARTLGSSGETQYF. The CDR3, as DNA: TGCAGTGCTAGAACCTTAGGAAGTAGTGGGGAGACCCAGTACTTC.

This clonotype was picked up one time. A read error is possible here, since a much larger clone lies one base away. The V call is TRBV3-1, the J call TRBJ2-1; a possible D gene is TRBD2 (5 bases). V lost 0 bases to trimming and J lost 10 bases, with 13 bases between them. In germline, CDR1 is LGHDT, CDR2 YNNKEL (reference sequence). There are 14 residues in the CDR3. The CDR3 loop reads CASSQEGTDYEQFF. The DNA for the CDR3 is TGTGCCAGCAGCCAAGAAGGAACAGACTACGAGCAGTTCTTC.

The rearrangement links TRBV6-2 or TRBV6-3 to TRBJ2-4; TRBD1 aligns across 7 bases. Germline V gene data show CDR1 as MNHEY and CDR2 as SVGEGT. The CDR3 totals 14 residues. The V segment lost 6 bases and the J segment 4 bases; nucleotides outside the gene matches: 6. Here the CDR3 reads CASRSPGQKNIQYF. In DNA form, the CDR3 reads TGTGCCAGCAGATCGCCGGGACAGAAAAACATTCAGTACTTC.

The rearrangement uses TRBV5-6 and TRBJ1-6, with TRBD1 as a possible D gene (5 bases). V was trimmed by 1 base and J by 11 bases, leaving 19 bases between them. Germline CDR1 and CDR2: SGHDT and YYEEEE. The CDR3 runs to 16 residues. CDR3 bases: TGTGCCAGCAGCTTGCGGCGTAGGACAAGATCGGCACCCCTCCACTTT. This gives the protein CASSLRRRTRSAPLHF.

CDR3 residues: CASRKRGEFNEQFF. In DNA, the CDR3 is TGTGCCAGCAGAAAGAGGGGGGAGTTTAATGAGCAGTTCTTC. The chain links TRBV6-6 to TRBJ2-1, with D perhaps being TRBD1 or TRBD2 (6 bases each). Germline loops: CDR1 MNHNY, CDR2 SVGAGI (reference sequence). The CDR3 contains 14 residues. Trimming took 6 bases from V and 7 from J, leaving 16 bases between them.

This clonotype was picked up many times. This chain links TRBV3-1 with TRBJ2-5; a weak D match, TRBD2 (6 bases). CDR1 and CDR2 from the germline V gene are LGHDT and YNNKEL (reference sequence). The CDR3 extends over 15 amino acids. The V end was cut by 4 bases, the J end by 5 bases, with 17 bases between. For the CDR3, the DNA is TGTGCCAGCAGCCTCCCGGGACTCCAAGGGGAGACCCAGTACTTC. It specifies CASSLPGLQGETQYF.

The count of this clonotype is one. A much larger clonotype is one base distant, so this may be a read error. V gene TRBV11-1 combines with J gene TRBJ2-7; D uncertain. This CDR3 has 13 residues. V was shortened by 6 bases and J by 5 bases, with 14 bases between the two germline ends. CDR1 and CDR2 from the germline V gene are SGHAT and FQDESV (reference sequence). In nucleotides, the CDR3 is TGTGCCAGCAGAATCTCTCTGATGGACGAGCAGTACTTC. Translating it yields CASRISLMDEQYF.

The chain has TRBV7-9 and TRBJ2-2; D gene uncertain. Germline CDR1 SEHNR, CDR2 FQNEAQ (reference sequence). This CDR3 is built from 12 residues. The V and J ends lost 5 bases and 6 bases respectively, with 7 bases between them. The CDR3 region is CASSPTPGELFF. The CDR3 DNA follows: TGTGCCAGCAGCCCTACTCCCGGGGAGCTGTTTTTT.

This clonotype was counted at least ten times. This chain links TRBV20-1 with TRBJ2-7, with TRBD1 identical over 9 bases. Germline V gene data show CDR1 as DFQATT and CDR2 as SNEGSKA (reference sequence). V trimming: 6 bases; J trimming: 4 bases; junction bases outside the gene matches: 4. The CDR3 runs 12 residues. The CDR3 region has the DNA TGCAGTGCCGAGGACAGGGGATACGAGCAGTACTTC. Translated, it gives CSAEDRGYEQYF.

This clonotype was observed a handful of times. This chain connects TRBV20-1 to TRBJ2-5; TRBD2 matches 11 bases. This CDR3 is built from 18 residues. V lost 5 bases, J lost 2 bases, and 16 bases stayed unmatched. The germline CDR1 and CDR2 sequences are DFQATT and SNEGSKA (reference sequence). CDR3 DNA: TGCAGTGCTCAGAGAGTGGCGGGACTAGCGGACCCTCAAGAGACCCAGTACTTC. Protein: CSAQRVAGLADPQETQYF.

V usage is TRBV20-1 and J usage is TRBJ2-7; D is ambiguous. The CDR3 is made up of 14 amino acids. V dropped 5 bases and J dropped 5 bases, with 19 bases sitting between them. The germline gives CDR1 DFQATT, CDR2 SNEGSKA (reference sequence). DNA for the CDR3: TGCAGTGCTTCCCCCCCGGCACTCTATGACGAGCAGTACTTC. Translating gives CSASPPALYDEQYF.

The sample holds many counts of this clonotype. The rearrangement uses TRBV6-6 and TRBJ1-1; 10 bases agree with TRBD1. The CDR3 covers 15 residues. V lost 6 bases and J lost 4; bases outside the gene matches: 8. CDR1 and CDR2 from the germline V gene are MNHNY and SVGAGI (reference sequence). DNA of the CDR3: TGTGCCAGCAGCGACACGACAGGGGGCTTCACTGAAGCTTTCTTT. It codes for CASSDTTGGFTEAFF.

The chain employs TRBV11-2 and TRBJ2-7, with 8 bases lining up with TRBD2. The length of the CDR3 is 16 residues. The germline CDR1 and CDR2 sequences are SGHAT and FQNNGV. V lost 5 bases to trimming and J lost 3 bases; unmatched junction nucleotides: 12. CDR3 amino acids: CASSRHRGSGIYEQYF. CDR3 sequence (DNA): TGTGCCAGCAGCCGACACCGGGGTAGCGGGATCTACGAGCAGTACTTC.